A selection of T cell receptor beta chains follows, all from one sample in a study of blood T cells in healthy people across ages. From the 5' RACE reads, TCRdb called clonotypes with MiXCR, one entry per CDR3 protein. The data contain over a million distinct CDR3 sequences, 42% of them singletons. Sequencing was performed on blood. These receptors originate from a woman aged 18-35 years in good health. CDR3s include the opening cysteine and the closing phenylalanine or tryptophan. The order of the fields is clone size, J gene, V gene, D gene, CDR3 DNA, CDR3 protein. D genes are given only for firm matches. Only some rows state a clone size, as once, few, many or a class for expanded clones.

- TRBJ2-1 TRBV10-3 - TGTGCCATCAGTGAGCGGTCAGCGGGTAGCTCCTACAATGAGCAGTTCTTC CAISERSAGSSYNEQFF
few TRBJ1-1 TRBV2 - TGTGCCAGCGAGAAAGCTGAGAACACTGAAGCTTTCTTT CASEKAENTEAFF
- TRBJ2-1 TRBV3-1 TRBD2 TGTGCCAGCAGGCTAGGGTGGACTAGCGGGAGAAGCTCCTACAATGAGCAGTTCTTC CASRLGWTSGRSSYNEQFF
- TRBJ2-6 TRBV9 - TGTGCCAGCAGCGTGACCACCGGCAACGTCCTGACTTTC CASSVTTGNVLTF
- TRBJ1-1 TRBV20-1 - TGCAGTGCTAGTAGAATTGTGGGGAGCACTGAAGCTTTCTTT CSASRIVGSTEAFF
- TRBJ2-7 TRBV3-1 - TGTGCCAGCAGCCTTAGCGGCAGTGGGATTGGCGAGCAGTACTTC CASSLSGSGIGEQYF
- TRBJ2-1 TRBV2 TRBD2 TGTGCCAGCAGTGTGGAAGCGGGGGGGCGAAATGAGCAGTTCTTC CASSVEAGGRNEQFF
few TRBJ2-1 TRBV20-1 - TGCAGTGCCCCCGGTAGCTTTGGGGCTCGGGATGAGCAGTTCTTC CSAPGSFGARDEQFF
- TRBJ2-4 TRBV3-1 - TGTGCCAGCAGCCAAAGGCTCGGATCGCGCTCCAGCTCCTACGTGCAGTACTTC CASSQRLGSRSSSYVQYF
- TRBJ2-7 TRBV6-5 - TGTGCCAGCAGTTACTTTGGGTCACCCTCCTACGAGCAGTACTTC CASSYFGSPSYEQYF
- TRBJ1-6 TRBV20-1 - TGCAGTGCTAGAGATCTGCAGCCCAGCTCCTATAATTCACCCCTCCACTTT CSARDLQPSSYNSPLHF
- TRBJ2-1 TRBV2 TRBD2 TGTGCCCTGACTGTTACTAGCGGGTCTTACAATGAGCAGTTCTTC CALTVTSGSYNEQFF
few TRBJ2-3 TRBV10-3 TRBD2 TGTGCCATCAGGCCCGGGACTAGCGGAGATACGCAGTATTTT CAIRPGTSGDTQYF
few TRBJ1-2 TRBV20-1 TRBD1 TGCAGTGCCTTCGGACAGGGTGAACGTGATGGCTACACCTTC CSAFGQGERDGYTF
once TRBJ2-1 TRBV2 TRBD2 TGTGCCAGCAGTGGCGGACTAGTGGGCTACAATGAGCAGTTCTTC CASSGGLVGYNEQFF
few TRBJ1-5 TRBV15 - TGTGCCACCAGCAGAGACAGTTACCAGCATTTT CATSRDSYQHF
- TRBJ2-1 TRBV10-3 TRBD1 TGTGCCATCAGTAAGTCCCCCGGGACAGGGGGCGATGAGCAGTTCTTC CAISKSPGTGGDEQFF
- TRBJ1-2 TRBV29-1 TRBD1 TGCAGCGAAAAGCGGGACAGTCCGGATGGCTACACCTTC CSEKRDSPDGYTF
- TRBJ2-7 TRBV6-2/TRBV6-3 TRBD1 TGTGCCAGCAGTTACTTGAGGGTCGGGACAGCCTACGAGCAGTACTTC CASSYLRVGTAYEQYF
- TRBJ1-4 TRBV5-1 TRBD1 TGCGCCAGCAGCACGGGACAGGCTGGGGAAAAACTGTTTTTT CASSTGQAGEKLFF
- TRBJ1-1 TRBV27 - TGTGCCACCTTCCCCGGGACAACGAACACTGAAGCTTTCTTT CATFPGTTNTEAFF
few TRBJ1-6 TRBV2 TRBD1 TGTGCCAGCAGCCCTGCAAACAGGGGCGGAAATTCACCCCTCCACTTT CASSPANRGGNSPLHF
few TRBJ2-7 TRBV2 TRBD1 TGTGCCAGCAGTGAAGTGGGGGCAGGGGGCTCTTACGAGCAGTACTTC CASSEVGAGGSYEQYF
- TRBJ2-6 TRBV29-1 - TGCAGCGCCGAGATTAGGAGAAAGTTTTCTGGGGCCAACGTCCTGACTTTC CSAEIRRKFSGANVLTF
- TRBJ2-7 TRBV28 TRBD2 TGTGCCACCACCCCAGCGGGGGGGCACTACGAGCAGTACTTC CATTPAGGHYEQYF
few TRBJ1-2 TRBV7-9 - TGTGCCAGCAGCCTAGGGGGGGCGCCGTACTATGGCTACACCTTC CASSLGGAPYYGYTF
few TRBJ1-1 TRBV16 - TGTGCCAGCAGCCAATCTGCGAGTCAGGCTTTCTTT CASSQSASQAFF
few TRBJ2-3 TRBV7-8 TRBD2 TGTGCCAGCAGCCCCCGGGCTAGCGGGGGGATGAAACGAGATACGCAGTATTTT CASSPRASGGMKRDTQYF
- TRBJ2-7 TRBV6-1 TRBD1 TGTGCCAGCAGACGGTCAGGGGGTGACGAGCAGTACTTC CASRRSGGDEQYF
- TRBJ2-2 TRBV20-1 TRBD1 TGCAGTGCTAGTCAAGGGGGACAGGGGGGCACCGGGGAGCTGTTTTTT CSASQGGQGGTGELFF
- TRBJ2-3 TRBV6-4 - TGTGCCAGCAGTGACCTAGGTGGGATGGATACGCAGTATTTT CASSDLGGMDTQYF
- TRBJ2-4 TRBV3-1 TRBD1 TGTGCCAGCAGCCCCCGGACAGGGGGCAACATTCAGTACTTC CASSPRTGGNIQYF
- TRBJ2-3 TRBV3-1 TRBD2 TGTGCCAGCAGCCAACGGTCTAGCGGAGATACGCAGTATTTT CASSQRSSGDTQYF
- TRBJ1-6 TRBV5-6 - TGTGCCAGCAGACCCGGGACCGCTAGTTCACCCCTCCACTTT CASRPGTASSPLHF
- TRBJ1-2 TRBV3-1 - TGTGCCAGCAGCCACGCCCAGGGGCCCCTAGCCTACTTCAACTATGGCTACACCTTC CASSHAQGPLAYFNYGYTF
few TRBJ2-1 TRBV10-3 TRBD2 TGTGCCATCAGTGAGAAACAGGGCGGGAGGTACAATGAGCAGTTCTTC CAISEKQGGRYNEQFF
- TRBJ1-4 TRBV7-4 TRBD1 TGTGCCAGCATCCACCAACAGGGGGCATGTGAAAAACTGTTTTTT CASIHQQGACEKLFF
few TRBJ2-1 TRBV7-6 TRBD2 TGTGCCAGCAGCTCGGGGACTAGCGGGAGTACACAGTTCTTC CASSSGTSGSTQFF
few TRBJ1-2 TRBV12-3/TRBV12-4 TRBD1 TGTGCCAGCAGTTCTAGACAGGGGGCCCAAGCTAACTATGGCTACACCTTC CASSSRQGAQANYGYTF
few TRBJ2-7 TRBV6-6 TRBD1 TGTGCCAGCAGTCAAGAGGGACAGGGGTCCTACAATGAGCAGTACTTC CASSQEGQGSYNEQYF
- TRBJ1-2 TRBV28 - TGTGCCAGCACGCCGGTACGGGGGACAAGCCTAAACTATGGCTACACCTTC CASTPVRGTSLNYGYTF
many TRBJ2-7 TRBV5-1 TRBD2 TGTGCCAGCAGCCTGACGGGAGGGGCCTACGAGCAGTACTTC CASSLTGGAYEQYF
- TRBJ2-7 TRBV2 - TGTGCCAGCAGTTATCTCCTCCAACAGGACTACGAGCAGTACTTC CASSYLLQQDYEQYF